Below are 28 T cell receptor beta chains sequenced from a single sample in a study of T-cell reconstitution after alpha-beta-depleted transplantation in children. The authors prepared the TCRbeta library with unique molecular identifiers. TCRdb reanalysed the PCR reads using MiXCR and keeps one entry per CDR3 protein. Here the sample spans about 610,000 distinct CDR3 sequences, about a quarter being singletons. The material was PBMCs, obtained before TCRalphabeta/CD19-depleted stem cell transplant. These TCRs come from a boy in the first two years of life with Wiskott-Aldrich syndrome, due to receive a stem cell transplant.

The rearrangement links TRBV2 to TRBJ1-1; the D is unclear. This CDR3 contains 13 residues. The germline V and J ends were trimmed by 4 bases and 4 bases, with 10 bases remaining between them. Per germline, CDR1 SNHLY and CDR2 FYNNEI. The CDR3 region is CASSGFDSTEAFF. The DNA of the CDR3 is TGTGCCAGCAGTGGTTTTGATAGCACTGAAGCTTTCTTT.

The chain links TRBV5-1 to TRBJ2-2; D unresolved. V lost 0 bases to trimming and J lost 5 bases, with 14 bases between them. The CDR3 has 16 amino acids. Germline V CDR1 and CDR2: SGHRS, YFSETQ. The CDR3 sequence is CASSLGQVCGTGELFF. DNA of the CDR3: TGCGCCAGCAGCTTGGGCCAAGTTTGTGGTACCGGGGAGCTGTTTTTT.

The chain recombines TRBV5-1 with TRBJ2-3; 12 bases align to TRBD2. The CDR3 extends over 16 amino acids. Looked up from germline, CDR1 is SGHRS and CDR2 is YFSETQ. Trimming removed 5 bases from V and 10 bases from J; junction bases left unmatched: 14. The DNA for the CDR3 is TGCGCCAGCAGACTCGGACTAGCGGGGTACAAGGGAGCGCAGTATTTT. This codes for CASRLGLAGYKGAQYF.

The V gene is TRBV5-1, the J gene TRBJ1-3; 8 nucleotides match TRBD1. CDR1 is SGHRS, CDR2 YFSETQ, per germline. J was trimmed by 11 bases and V by 5 bases; bases with no gene match: 6. CDR3 size: 12 residues. CDR3 sequence: CASRSDRGPIYF. CDR3 nucleotides: TGCGCCAGCAGGTCCGACAGGGGACCCATATATTTT.

For the CDR3, the DNA is TGTGCCAGCAGCCCCGTCCGGGCAGGGGCAGGGTATGGCTACACCTTC. Amino acid sequence: CASSPVRAGAGYGYTF. The rearrangement links TRBV7-9 to TRBJ1-2, with D tentatively TRBD1 (6 bases). Germline V lookup: CDR1 SEHNR, CDR2 FQNEAQ (reference sequence). The CDR3 extends over 16 amino acids. V was shortened by 5 bases and J by 5 bases, with 21 bases between the two germline ends.

This clonotype was seen only a few times. The CDR3 DNA reads TGCGCCAGCGCCGCCCGGGACAGGGGGAACACCGGGGAGCTGTTTTTT. It encodes CASAARDRGNTGELFF. The chain carries TRBV5-1 and TRBJ2-2; 10 bases map to TRBD1. This CDR3 region has 16 residues. Germline lookup yields CDR1 SGHRS and CDR2 YFSETQ. V lost 7 bases to trimming and J lost 1 base; unmatched junction nucleotides: 7.

This clonotype was recorded a few times. The chain links TRBV10-3 to TRBJ1-2; 7 bases agree with TRBD1. The ends lost 6 bases at V and 8 bases at J; junction bases unmatched: 6. This CDR3 has 12 amino acids. Looked up from germline, CDR1 is ENHRY and CDR2 is SYGVKD. Here the CDR3 DNA reads TGTGCCATCAGCGATGGGACAGTAGGCTACACCTTC. Translation gives CAISDGTVGYTF.

The rearrangement uses TRBV9 and TRBJ2-5; either TRBD1 or TRBD2 may supply D (6 bases each). Germline CDR1 SGDLS, CDR2 YYNGEE. V lost 4 bases to trimming and J lost 5 bases, with 18 bases between them. The CDR3 contains 15 residues. CDR3 protein: CASSSQLGGPETQYF. DNA for the CDR3: TGTGCCAGCAGCTCCCAATTGGGGGGCCCGGAGACCCAGTACTTC.

This chain joins TRBV7-8 and TRBJ2-7; D not certain. The CDR3 is 14 residues long. CDR1 and CDR2 (germline): SGHVS, FQNEAQ. Deletions cut 0 bases from V and 3 bases from J, with 9 bases between. The CDR3 coding sequence is TGTGCCAGCAGCTTAGCCCGGACGGGCTACGAGCAGTACTTC. It codes for CASSLARTGYEQYF.

This clonotype was seen a handful of times. V and J are TRBV20-1 and TRBJ2-6, with D perhaps matching TRBD2 (6 bases). Looked up from germline, CDR1 is DFQATT and CDR2 is SNEGSKA (reference sequence). Deletions cut 3 bases from V and 8 bases from J, with 14 bases between. The CDR3 contains 14 residues. As DNA, the CDR3 is TGCAGTGCTAGCGGAACTAGCAAATCCAACGTCCTGACTTTC. Its protein product is CSASGTSKSNVLTF.

This clonotype was recorded a few times. The chain joins TRBV6-4 to TRBJ1-1; D ambiguous. The V end was cut by 0 bases, the J end by 6 bases, with 14 bases between. The CDR3 contains 15 residues. The V gene's germline CDR1 is MRHNA and CDR2 SNTAGT. The CDR3 region has the DNA TGTGCCAGCAGTGACTCGCACGGAGGGAAGGCTGAAGCTTTCTTT. As protein: CASSDSHGGKAEAFF.

J is TRBJ1-1 and V is TRBV7-2; unclear D gene. V lost 5 bases, J lost 1 base, and 17 bases lay in between. Germline CDR1 and CDR2: SGHTA and FQGNSA. The CDR3 is 16 residues long. The CDR3 spells CASSLDIWAWNTEAFF. Here the CDR3 DNA reads TGTGCCAGCAGCCTGGATATATGGGCTTGGAACACTGAAGCTTTCTTT. The whole variable domain, remainder taken from reference TRBV7-2 and TRBJ1-1, is GAGVSQSPSNKVTEKGKDVELRCDPISGHTALYWYRQSLGQGLEFLIYFQGNSAPDKSGLPSDRFSAERTGGSVSTLTIQRTQQEDSAVYLCASSLDIWAWNTEAFFGQGTRLTVV.

This clonotype has more than one count but fewer than ten. The chain links TRBV4-2 to TRBJ2-7, with 8 bases identical to TRBD2. CDR1 and CDR2 from the germline V gene are LGHNA and YNFKEQ. Unmatched junction bases numbered 9, after V lost 0 bases and J lost 2 bases. This CDR3 spans 17 amino acids. CDR3 in amino acids: CASSQDQAGLGAYEQYF. CDR3 nucleotide sequence: TGTGCCAGCAGCCAAGATCAGGCGGGACTAGGGGCCTACGAGCAGTACTTC.

V and J are TRBV5-1 and TRBJ2-3; the match to TRBD1 covers 8 bases. The germline V gene encodes CDR1 SGHRS and CDR2 YFSETQ. The CDR3 loop spans 21 amino acids. With 0 bases clipped from V and 0 bases from J, the junction kept 18 bases outside the gene matches. The CDR3 sequence is CASSLAFIRDRYQTSTDTQYF. The DNA of the CDR3 is TGCGCCAGCAGCTTGGCCTTTATCCGGGACAGGTACCAAACTAGCACAGATACGCAGTATTTT.

This clonotype has just a few counts. The V gene is TRBV27, the J gene TRBJ2-7; D tentatively fits TRBD1 or TRBD2 (5 bases each). The V end was cut by 6 bases, the J end by 0 bases, with 15 bases between. The CDR3 is 15 amino acids. CDR1 and CDR2 from the germline V gene are MNHEY and SMNVEV (reference sequence). The CDR3 sequence is CASSPRGYSSYEQYF. The CDR3, as DNA: TGTGCCAGCAGCCCCCGGGGCTACAGCTCCTACGAGCAGTACTTC.

This chain connects TRBV20-1 to TRBJ2-5; D is uncertain. In germline, CDR1 is DFQATT, CDR2 SNEGSKA (reference sequence). CDR3 length: 13 amino acids. V was cut by 5 bases and J by 5 bases, with 15 bases left in between. The CDR3 here is CSADVRLGETQYF. DNA of the CDR3: TGCAGTGCTGACGTCCGTCTGGGGGAGACCCAGTACTTC.

The table lists this clonotype with a few counts. V gene TRBV20-1 combines with J gene TRBJ1-4; 8 bases map to TRBD1. This CDR3 spans 12 amino acids. Looked up from germline, CDR1 is DFQATT and CDR2 is SNEGSKA (reference sequence). V dropped 5 bases and J dropped 7; count of bases not matched to a gene: 3. As DNA, the CDR3 is TGCAGTGCTCCGGACAGGGCTGAAAAACTGTTTTTT. Its translation: CSAPDRAEKLFF.

The CDR3 DNA reads TGCGCCAGCGGGGTGATTGGTGCGGGCCTGAGCTCCTACAATGAGCAGTTCTTC. Translated: CASGVIGAGLSSYNEQFF. The rearrangement joins TRBV5-1 to TRBJ2-1; D is possibly TRBD2 (5 bases). The germline CDR1 and CDR2 sequences are SGHRS and YFSETQ. CDR3 length: 18 residues. V was clipped by 7 bases and J by 0 bases, with 23 bases between them.

This chain uses TRBV27 with TRBJ2-3; 9 bases match TRBD2. Germline loops: CDR1 MNHEY, CDR2 SMNVEV (reference sequence). The length of the CDR3 is 16 residues. The V and J ends lost 5 bases and 0 bases, in that order; junction bases with no gene match: 6. Here the CDR3 DNA reads TGTGCCAGCAGTGAGAGCGGGAGGCGGAGCACAGATACGCAGTATTTT. This sequence encodes CASSESGRRSTDTQYF.

CDR3 bases: TGTGCCAGCAGCTTGGCTAAGGGAAATGAGCAGTTCTTC. Its translation is CASSLAKGNEQFF. The V gene is TRBV5-8, the J gene TRBJ2-1; no clear D. Trimming cost V 0 bases and J 7 bases, with 8 bases left between them. The CDR3 extends over 13 amino acids. From germline, CDR1 is SGHTS and CDR2 YDEGEE.

This clonotype was detected only once. This chain uses TRBV7-9 with TRBJ2-3; 7 bases are shared with TRBD2. The J segment lost 6 bases and the V segment lost 6 bases, leaving 12 bases of the junction unmatched. The CDR3 contains 15 residues. The germline gives CDR1 SEHNR, CDR2 FQNEAQ (reference sequence). The CDR3 region is CASSPTSRDRDTQYF. The CDR3 DNA reads as TGTGCCAGCAGTCCGACTAGCAGAGACCGGGATACGCAGTATTTT. The complete variable domain, with remaining parts taken from reference TRBV7-9 and TRBJ2-3, reads DTGVSQNPRHKITKRGQNVTFRCDPISEHNRLYWYRQTLGQGPEFLTYFQNEAQLEKSRLLSDRFSAERPKGSFSTLEIQRTEQGDSAMYLCASSPTSRDRDTQYFGPGTRLTVL.

This chain links TRBV9 with TRBJ2-3; D uncertain. This CDR3 spans 12 amino acids. Trimming took off 0 bases at V and 5 bases at J, with 4 bases between the two ends. The V gene's germline CDR1 is SGDLS and CDR2 YYNGEE. The CDR3 DNA follows: TGTGCCAGCAGCGTAGCCCTAGATACGCAGTATTTT. Protein sequence: CASSVALDTQYF.

This clonotype was counted between two and nine times. The rearrangement links TRBV20-1 to TRBJ2-7; a possible D gene is TRBD1 (5 bases). V gave up 0 bases and J gave up 3 bases, with 18 bases separating them. Germline V gives CDR1 DFQATT, CDR2 SNEGSKA (reference sequence). The CDR3 spans 16 residues. This chain's CDR3 is CSARDFRVGQIYEQYF. DNA for the CDR3: TGCAGTGCTAGAGACTTCAGGGTTGGGCAGATCTACGAGCAGTACTTC.

The chain couples TRBV27 to TRBJ2-5; TRBD2 agrees at 14 bases. The V and J ends lost 6 bases and 5 bases, in that order; junction bases with no gene match: 8. This CDR3 has 16 residues. The germline V gene encodes CDR1 MNHEY and CDR2 SMNVEV (reference sequence). CDR3 protein: CASRRLAGGPGETQYF. The DNA of the CDR3 is TGTGCCAGCAGGAGACTAGCGGGAGGGCCGGGGGAGACCCAGTACTTC.

The chain links TRBV12-5 to TRBJ2-1; no clear D gene. Germline CDR1 reads LGHNT; CDR2 reads FRNRAP. The V and J ends lost 6 bases and 1 base respectively, with 13 bases between them. The length of the CDR3 is 15 residues. For the CDR3, the DNA is TGTGCTAGTGGCCCGTGGGTGGTATCCTACAATGAGCAGTTCTTC. Translating it yields CASGPWVVSYNEQFF.

The V gene is TRBV12-3 or TRBV12-4, the J gene TRBJ2-2, with 9 bases matching TRBD2. CDR3 size: 17 residues. V lost 1 base and J lost 0; bases outside the gene matches: 3. This CDR3 is CASSLGLAGTNTGELFF. The CDR3 coding sequence is TGTGCCAGCAGTTTAGGGCTAGCGGGAACGAACACCGGGGAGCTGTTTTTT.

This chain joins TRBV29-1 and TRBJ2-1, with 9 bases lining up with TRBD2. CDR1 and CDR2 from the germline V gene are SQVTM and ANQGSEA. The ends lost 7 bases at V and 9 bases at J; junction bases unmatched: 13. The CDR3 covers 14 residues. The CDR3 loop reads CSGNSWTSVGEQFF. The CDR3 DNA is TGCAGCGGCAACTCTTGGACTAGCGTCGGTGAGCAGTTCTTC.

This clonotype has a handful of counts. The rearrangement joins TRBV5-1 to TRBJ2-3, with 8 bases matching TRBD2. With 2 bases clipped from V and 1 base from J, the junction kept 6 bases outside the gene matches. The CDR3 covers 16 residues. Germline V gene sequence: CDR1 SGHRS, CDR2 YFSETQ. This CDR3 reads CASSFTGTRGTDTQYF. The CDR3 bases are TGCGCCAGCAGCTTCACCGGGACTAGGGGCACAGATACGCAGTATTTT.